This entry features one T cell receptor (beta chain) sequence. What it binds is unknown. The CDR3 is made up of 15 amino acids. CDR1 is SGHRS and CDR2 is YFSETQ in the germline V gene. Trimming removed 6 bases from V and 4 bases from J; junction bases left unmatched: 12. Clones were read by immunoSEQ multiplex PCR, and TCRdb kept only the in-frame ones, dropping some. The table shows approximately 44,000 clones, with about 91% occurring only once. Time point noted: week 23, last vaccination. Every vaccination contained 300 ug of the mutant IDH1 20-mer peptide and was paired with topical imiquimod. The data derive from a study of a mutant IDH1 vaccine in newly diagnosed glioma. In the study overall: Patients got their first vaccination 4-6 weeks after radiotherapy alone, or with temozolomide cycles.

Regarding the study as a whole: Among top peripheral T cell clonotypes, changes seemed unrelated to pseudoprogression.

The input for sequencing was PBMCs, taken from a glioma patient whose treatment included an IDH1 peptide vaccine. This receptor was identified in a man in his fifties or sixties with glioma. This sequence joins TRBV5-1 and TRBJ1-1; 7 nucleotides align to TRBD1. CDR3 bases: TGCGCCAGCACGAGACAGGGAAAAGGGTGCACTGAAGCTTTCTTT. Residues: CASTRQGKGCTEAFF. The full variable domain, with the rest looked up from reference TRBV5-1 and TRBJ1-1, is KAGVTQTPRYLIKTRGQQVTLSCSPISGHRSVSWYQQTPGQGLQFLFEYFSETQRNKGNFPGRFSGRQFSNSRSEMNVSTLELGDSALYLCASTRQGKGCTEAFFGQGTRLTVV.